This T cell receptor (beta chain) was captured by sequencing in a study of T-cell memory formation after mild COVID-19. Study context: Largely, TCR clusters stayed within a single donor. The study's findings and limits: Shrinking CD4+ clones were chiefly CM and EM; CD8+ ones were chiefly EMRA. While clones contracting from day 15 to 85 were balanced between CD4 and CD8, later expanders leaned CD4+.

The germline CDR1 and CDR2 sequences are SEHNR and FQNEAQ (reference sequence). CDR3 size: 11 residues. Trimming took off 8 bases at V and 5 bases at J, with 6 bases between the two ends. TCRdb processed the 5' RACE reads anew with MiXCR; each CDR3 protein has one entry. This sample yields a few hundred thousand distinct CDR3 sequences, of which over 15% are seen a single time; under 25% belongs to the top ten. There are a few counts of this clonotype. Its antigen is currently unknown. The sample taken for sequencing was PBMCs or a T cell subset sorted from them (not recorded which). The origin of this receptor is a man between 18 and 35 years old who had mild COVID-19 (a few samples of this study predate the infection). Cell type and time point are not known. The genes are TRBV7-9 and TRBJ2-2; no clear D gene. The CDR3 spells CASGWTGELFF. The CDR3 DNA sequence: TGTGCCAGCGGTTGGACCGGGGAGCTGTTTTTT.